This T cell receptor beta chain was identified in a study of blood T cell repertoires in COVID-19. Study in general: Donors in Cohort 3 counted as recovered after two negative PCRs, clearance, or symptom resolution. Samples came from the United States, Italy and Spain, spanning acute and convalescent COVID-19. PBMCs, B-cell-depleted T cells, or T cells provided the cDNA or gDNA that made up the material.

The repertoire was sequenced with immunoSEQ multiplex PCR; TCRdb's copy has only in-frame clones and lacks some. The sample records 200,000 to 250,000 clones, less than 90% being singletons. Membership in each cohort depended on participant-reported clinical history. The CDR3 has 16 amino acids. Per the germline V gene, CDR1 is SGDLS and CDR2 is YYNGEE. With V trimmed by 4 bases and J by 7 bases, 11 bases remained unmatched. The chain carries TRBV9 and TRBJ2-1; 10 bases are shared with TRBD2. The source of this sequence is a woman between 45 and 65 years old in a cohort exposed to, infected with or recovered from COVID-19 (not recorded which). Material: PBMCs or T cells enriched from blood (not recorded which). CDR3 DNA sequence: TGTGCCAGCAGCCCCTTTTCAGCGGGGGGGCTAAATGAGCAGTTCTTC. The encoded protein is CASSPFSAGGLNEQFF. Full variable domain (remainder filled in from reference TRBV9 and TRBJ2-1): DSGVTQTPKHLITATGQRVTLRCSPRSGDLSVYWYQQSLDQGLQFLIQYYNGEERAKGNILERFSAQQFPDLHSELNLSSLELGDSALYFCASSPFSAGGLNEQFFGPGTRLTVL.